This entry is about one T cell receptor beta chain. Data came from immunoSEQ multiplex PCR; TCRdb stores just in-frame clones and leaves some out. Here the sample spans about 80,000 clones, roughly 79% being singletons. The V end was cut by 3 bases, the J end by 2 bases, with 18 bases between. CDR1 and CDR2 from the germline V gene are SGHRS and YFSETQ. The CDR3 length is 16 residues. This entry comes from a study of blood T cell repertoires in COVID-19. Sequenced input: peripheral blood. This sequence was found in a human donor in a cohort sampled during active COVID-19. The chain is built from TRBV5-1 and TRBJ2-7, with D perhaps matching TRBD2 (6 bases). The CDR3 DNA reads as TGCGCCAGCAGCTCGAGTTTGGGGACTGTGCCCTACGAGCAGTACTTC. It is translated as CASSSSLGTVPYEQYF.